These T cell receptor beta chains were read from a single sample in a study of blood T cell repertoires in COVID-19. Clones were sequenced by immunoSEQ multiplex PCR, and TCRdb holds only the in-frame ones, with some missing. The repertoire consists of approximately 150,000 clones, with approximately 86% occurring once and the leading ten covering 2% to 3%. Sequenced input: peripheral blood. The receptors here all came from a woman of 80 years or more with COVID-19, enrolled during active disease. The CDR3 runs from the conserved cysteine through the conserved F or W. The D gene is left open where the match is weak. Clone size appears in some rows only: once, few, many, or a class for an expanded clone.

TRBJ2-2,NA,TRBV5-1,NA,CASSPGTLAGELFF,TGCGCCAGCAGCCCCGGGACACTGGCCGGGGAGCTGTTTTTT
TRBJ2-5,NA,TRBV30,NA,CAWLGQRETQYF,TGTGCCTGGCTCGGACAGCGGGAGACCCAGTACTTC
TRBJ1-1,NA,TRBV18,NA,CASSPQITPNTEAFF,TGTGCCAGCTCACCCCAGATAACCCCGAACACTGAAGCTTTCTTT
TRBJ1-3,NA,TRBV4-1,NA,CASSQLWGGRNTIYF,TGCGCCAGCAGCCAACTTTGGGGCGGACGAAACACCATATATTTT
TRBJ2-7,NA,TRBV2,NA,CASSEALHQAGPYEQYF,TGTGCCAGCAGTGAAGCGCTTCATCAAGCAGGGCCCTACGAGCAGTACTTC
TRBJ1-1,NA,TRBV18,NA,CASSPFTTQNTEAFF,TGTGCCAGCTCACCCTTCACGACACAGAACACTGAAGCTTTCTTT
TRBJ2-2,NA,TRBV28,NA,CASSATAGGAITGELFF,TGTGCCAGCAGTGCGACCGCGGGCGGGGCGATCACCGGGGAGCTGTTTTTT
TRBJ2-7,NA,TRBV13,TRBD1,CASSLRDRASYEQYF,TGTGCCAGCAGCTTAAGGGACAGGGCCTCCTACGAGCAGTACTTC
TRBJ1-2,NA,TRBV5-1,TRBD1,CASSLGQGTYGYTF,TGCGCCAGCAGCTTGGGACAGGGGACCTATGGCTACACCTTC
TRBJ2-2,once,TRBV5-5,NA,CASSFSRLNTGELFF,TGTGCCAGCAGCTTTTCCAGGCTTAACACCGGGGAGCTGTTTTTT
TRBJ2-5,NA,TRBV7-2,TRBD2,CASNARTRQETQYF,TGTGCCAGCAACGCTCGGACTAGGCAAGAGACCCAGTACTTC
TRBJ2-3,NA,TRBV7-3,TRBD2,CAMGTSGGRGTADTQYF,TGTGCCATGGGGACTAGCGGAGGAAGAGGCACGGCAGATACGCAGTATTTT
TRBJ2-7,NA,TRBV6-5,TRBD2,CASSTGTSGGTRYF,TGTGCCAGCAGTACTGGGACTAGCGGGGGAACTAGGTACTTC
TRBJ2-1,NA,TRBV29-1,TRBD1,CSASAGTGGNEQFF,TGCAGCGCCTCCGCGGGGACAGGGGGCAATGAGCAGTTCTTC
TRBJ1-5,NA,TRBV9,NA,CASSVDSLSNQPQHF,TGTGCCAGCAGCGTAGACAGTCTTAGCAATCAGCCCCAGCATTTT
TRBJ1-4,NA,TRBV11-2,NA,CASSLGIGVPSEKLFF,TGTGCCAGCAGCTTAGGTATCGGGGTGCCGAGTGAAAAACTGTTTTTT
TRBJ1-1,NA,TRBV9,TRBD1,CASSVEGGSSEAFF,TGTGCCAGCAGCGTAGAAGGGGGCTCCTCTGAAGCTTTCTTT
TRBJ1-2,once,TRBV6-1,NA,CASSEGVGASYGYTF,TGTGCCAGCAGTGAAGGAGTAGGGGCCTCTTATGGCTACACCTTC
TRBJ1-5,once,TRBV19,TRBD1,CASTPRGTGGGQPQHF,TGTGCCAGTACTCCAAGGGGCACAGGGGGCGGTCAGCCCCAGCATTTT
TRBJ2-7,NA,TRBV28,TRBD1,CASSPPDRGRFGQYF,TGTGCCAGCAGTCCCCCTGACAGGGGGCGCTTCGGGCAGTACTTC
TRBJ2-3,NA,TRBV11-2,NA,CASTISLSSDTQYF,TGTGCCAGCACCATTAGCTTAAGCTCAGATACGCAGTATTTT
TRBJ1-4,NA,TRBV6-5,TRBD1,CASSRTGGSNEKLFF,TGTGCCAGCAGTCGGACAGGGGGGTCGAATGAAAAACTGTTTTTT
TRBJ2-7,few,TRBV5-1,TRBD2,CASSHSGSSRYEQYF,TGCGCCAGCAGCCATAGCGGGAGTAGTCGGTACGAGCAGTACTTC
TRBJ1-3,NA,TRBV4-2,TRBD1,CASSPWDRASGNTIYF,TGTGCCAGCAGCCCCTGGGACAGGGCCTCTGGAAACACCATATATTTT
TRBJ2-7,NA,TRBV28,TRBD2,CASIGGAHEQYF,TGTGCCAGCATCGGGGGGGCCCACGAGCAGTACTTC
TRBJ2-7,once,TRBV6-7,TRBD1,CASSYKNSGQGYGEQYF,TGTGCCAGCAGCTACAAAAACTCCGGACAGGGGTATGGCGAGCAGTACTTC
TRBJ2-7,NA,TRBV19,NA,CASSMNSGSSLLYEQYF,TGTGCCAGTAGTATGAATTCAGGGTCGAGTTTACTCTACGAGCAGTACTTC
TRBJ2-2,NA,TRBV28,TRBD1,CASSFSDRVIGELFF,TGTGCCAGCAGTTTTTCGGACAGGGTAATCGGGGAGCTGTTTTTT
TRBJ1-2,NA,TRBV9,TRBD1,CASSAQPGQGAHGYTF,TGTGCCAGCAGCGCACAGCCGGGACAGGGGGCGCATGGCTACACCTTC
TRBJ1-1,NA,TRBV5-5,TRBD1,CASSPTGTYVVAEAFF,TGTGCCAGCAGCCCGACAGGGACCTACGTAGTTGCTGAAGCTTTCTTT
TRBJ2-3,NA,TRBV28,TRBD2,CASSLLAGVVDTQYF,TGTGCCAGCAGTTTACTAGCGGGAGTTGTAGATACGCAGTATTTT
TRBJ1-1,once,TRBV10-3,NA,CAISEGLPNTEAFF,TGTGCCATCAGTGAGGGACTCCCGAACACTGAAGCTTTCTTT
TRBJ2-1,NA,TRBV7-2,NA,CASSLFWQGLDDAEQFF,TGTGCCAGCAGCTTGTTTTGGCAGGGGTTGGATGATGCTGAGCAGTTCTTC
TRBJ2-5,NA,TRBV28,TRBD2,CASSLGLAGAPRAETQYF,TGTGCCAGCAGTTTAGGACTAGCGGGAGCCCCCAGAGCGGAGACCCAGTACTTC
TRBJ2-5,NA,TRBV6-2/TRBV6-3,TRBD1,CASSYPLMTGGETQYF,TGTGCCAGCAGTTACCCTCTCATGACAGGGGGAGAGACCCAGTACTTC
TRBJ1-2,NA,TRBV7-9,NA,CASSPSRGVGDYGYTF,TGTGCCAGCAGCCCAAGTCGGGGGGTAGGGGACTATGGCTACACCTTC
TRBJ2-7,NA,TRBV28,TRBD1,CASTHRDRGHEQYF,TGTGCCAGCACCCACCGGGACAGGGGGCATGAGCAGTACTTC
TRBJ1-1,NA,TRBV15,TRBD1,CATSKMDRGVSEAFF,TGTGCCACCAGCAAAATGGACAGGGGGGTCTCTGAAGCTTTCTTT
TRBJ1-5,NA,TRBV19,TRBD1,CASTGEGWDRDRVGQPQHF,TGTGCCAGTACCGGCGAGGGTTGGGACAGGGATAGGGTTGGTCAGCCCCAGCATTTT
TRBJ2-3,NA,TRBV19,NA,CASSIQGTDTQYF,TGTGCCAGTAGTATACAGGGGACAGATACGCAGTATTTT
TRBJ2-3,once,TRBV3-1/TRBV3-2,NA,CASSHRGPEKRDTQYF,TGTGCCAGCAGCCATCGTGGCCCGGAGAAAAGGGATACGCAGTATTTT
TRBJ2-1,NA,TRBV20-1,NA,CSARGQAEQFF,TGCAGTGCTAGGGGGCAGGCTGAGCAGTTCTTC
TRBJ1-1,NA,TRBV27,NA,CASSLLGAGEAFF,TGTGCCAGCAGTTTACTGGGGGCAGGTGAAGCTTTCTTT
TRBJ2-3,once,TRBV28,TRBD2,CATAGTSGMWTDTQYF,TGTGCCACCGCCGGGACTAGCGGGATGTGGACAGATACGCAGTATTTT
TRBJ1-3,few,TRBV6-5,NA,CASRQDTISGNTIYF,TGTGCCAGCAGACAGGACACCATCTCTGGAAACACCATATATTTT
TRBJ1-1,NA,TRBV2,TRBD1,CASREGTVMNTEAFF,TGTGCCAGCAGAGAGGGGACAGTGATGAACACTGAAGCTTTCTTT
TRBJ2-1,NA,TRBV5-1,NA,CASSLAHNNEQFF,TGCGCCAGCAGCTTGGCTCACAACAATGAGCAGTTCTTC
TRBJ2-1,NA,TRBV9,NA,CASSSSPTGKNNEQFF,TGTGCCAGCAGCTCCTCCCCTACGGGGAAAAACAATGAGCAGTTCTTC
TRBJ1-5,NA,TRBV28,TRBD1,CASSLSGTGVPQHF,TGTGCCAGCAGTTTATCTGGGACAGGGGTTCCCCAGCATTTT
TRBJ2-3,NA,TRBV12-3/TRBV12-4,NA,CASSFLDTQYF,TGTGCCAGCAGTTTTCTAGATACGCAGTATTTT
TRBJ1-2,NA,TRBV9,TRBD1,CASSVAPRGDGYTF,TGTGCCAGCAGCGTAGCCCCCAGGGGGGATGGCTACACCTTC
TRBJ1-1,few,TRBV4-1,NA,CASSQVEKEPGEAFF,TGCGCCAGCAGCCAAGTAGAGAAAGAACCGGGTGAAGCTTTCTTT
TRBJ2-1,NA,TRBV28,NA,CATTRALFRVGVNEQFF,TGTGCCACCACAAGAGCTCTTTTTCGGGTAGGGGTGAATGAGCAGTTCTTC
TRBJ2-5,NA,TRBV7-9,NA,CASSLDFVQQETQYF,TGTGCCAGCAGCTTAGACTTCGTACAGCAAGAGACCCAGTACTTC
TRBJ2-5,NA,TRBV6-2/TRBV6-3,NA,CASSYSRARQETQYF,TGTGCCAGCAGTTACTCGAGGGCCCGCCAAGAGACCCAGTACTTC
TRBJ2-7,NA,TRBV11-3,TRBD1,CASSLEGGPSYEQYF,TGTGCCAGCAGCTTAGAAGGGGGCCCCTCCTACGAGCAGTACTTC
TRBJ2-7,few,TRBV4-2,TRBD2,CASSQPSGSNLYEQYF,TGTGCCAGCAGCCAACCTAGCGGGAGCAACCTCTACGAGCAGTACTTC
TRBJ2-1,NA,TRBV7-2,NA,CASSLAAGLSYNEQFF,TGTGCCAGCAGCTTAGCGGCAGGACTATCCTACAATGAGCAGTTCTTC
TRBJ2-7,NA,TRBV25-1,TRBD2,CASSGPGLGGTVQYF,TGTGCCAGCAGTGGACCGGGACTAGGTGGAACGGTGCAGTACTTC